The rows below give T cell receptor beta chains drawn from one sample of a study of blood T cell repertoires in COVID-19. Clones were sequenced by immunoSEQ multiplex PCR, and TCRdb holds only the in-frame ones, with some missing. The table lists 150,000 to 200,000 clones, roughly 84% of them singletons. The sample taken for sequencing was peripheral blood. The source of these receptors is a man in his sixties or seventies with active or convalescent COVID-19. Each CDR3 is given with its conserved first and last residue. D genes are given only for firm matches. The size entry is marked missing in some rows and otherwise reads once, few, many or a size class.

size: -
J: TRBJ1-1
V: TRBV27
length: 13
D: -
CDR3: CASSLGPNTEAFF
DNA: TGTGCCAGCAGTTTAGGGCCGAACACTGAAGCTTTCTTT

size: -
J: TRBJ1-5
V: TRBV30
length: 13
D: -
CDR3: CAWSKDSNQPQHF
DNA: TGTGCCTGGAGTAAGGACAGTAATCAGCCCCAGCATTTT

size: once
J: TRBJ1-4
V: TRBV5-1
length: 15
D: -
CDR3: CASSPSGATNEKLFF
DNA: TGCGCCAGCAGCCCATCAGGGGCAACTAATGAAAAACTGTTTTTT

size: -
J: TRBJ2-2
V: TRBV19
length: 13
D: -
CDR3: CASPGPNTGELFF
DNA: TGTGCCAGCCCCGGTCCTAACACCGGGGAGCTGTTTTTT

size: -
J: TRBJ2-7
V: TRBV6-2/TRBV6-3
length: 16
D: TRBD1
CDR3: CASSTHRDRGINEQYF
DNA: TGTGCCAGCAGCACCCACCGGGACAGGGGGATCAACGAGCAGTACTTC

size: once
J: TRBJ1-5
V: TRBV15
length: 14
D: TRBD1
CDR3: CATSSGTGHQPQHF
DNA: TGTGCCACCAGCAGCGGGACAGGACATCAGCCCCAGCATTTT

size: few
J: TRBJ1-6
V: TRBV7-9
length: 12
D: -
CDR3: CASSLQPQDLHF
DNA: TGTGCCAGCAGCCTACAGCCTCAGGACCTCCACTTT

size: -
J: TRBJ1-1
V: TRBV5-6
length: 14
D: TRBD1
CDR3: CASSLWTGVTEAFF
DNA: TGTGCCAGCAGCTTGTGGACAGGGGTCACTGAAGCTTTCTTT

size: once
J: TRBJ2-7
V: TRBV12-3/TRBV12-4
length: 13
D: -
CDR3: CASSFATPDEQYF
DNA: TGTGCCAGCAGTTTTGCGACTCCCGACGAGCAGTACTTC

size: -
J: TRBJ1-1
V: TRBV7-2
length: 15
D: TRBD1
CDR3: CASSLVGQGNTEAFF
DNA: TGTGCCAGCAGCTTAGTGGGACAGGGGAACACTGAAGCTTTCTTT

size: -
J: TRBJ1-1
V: TRBV12-5
length: 12
D: -
CDR3: CASVAGNTEAFF
DNA: TGTGCTAGTGTTGCAGGGAACACTGAAGCTTTCTTT

size: -
J: TRBJ1-1
V: TRBV20-1
length: 14
D: -
CDR3: CSASEGSTSTEAFF
DNA: TGCAGTGCTAGTGAGGGGAGCACATCCACTGAAGCTTTCTTT

size: -
J: TRBJ2-6
V: TRBV5-1
length: 16
D: -
CDR3: CASSLPDSSGANVLTF
DNA: TGCGCCAGCAGTCTCCCCGACAGTTCTGGGGCCAACGTCCTGACTTTC

size: once
J: TRBJ2-7
V: TRBV6-6
length: 16
D: TRBD1
CDR3: CASSLRQGVPSYEQYF
DNA: TGTGCCAGCAGCCTCCGACAGGGGGTGCCCTCCTACGAGCAGTACTTC

size: -
J: TRBJ1-2
V: TRBV18
length: 13
D: -
CDR3: CASSPTGPYGYTF
DNA: TGTGCCAGCTCACCGACAGGACCCTATGGCTACACCTTC

size: once
J: TRBJ1-1
V: TRBV18
length: 17
D: -
CDR3: CASSPPSSRQLNTEAFF
DNA: TGTGCCAGCTCACCACCTTCCTCCCGACAGCTCAACACTGAAGCTTTCTTT

size: few
J: TRBJ1-4
V: TRBV27
length: 14
D: -
CDR3: CASSLSGPNEKLFF
DNA: TGTGCCAGCAGTTTAAGTGGGCCTAATGAAAAACTGTTTTTT

size: -
J: TRBJ1-4
V: TRBV18
length: 12
D: -
CDR3: CASSTANEKLFF
DNA: TGTGCCAGCTCGACAGCTAATGAAAAACTGTTTTTT

size: -
J: TRBJ2-5
V: TRBV19
length: 13
D: -
CDR3: CASSPSAGQAQYF
DNA: TGTGCCAGTAGCCCTAGTGCTGGTCAAGCCCAGTACTTC

size: -
J: TRBJ2-2
V: TRBV7-2
length: 15
D: -
CDR3: CASSLTRTNTGELFF
DNA: TGTGCCAGCAGCTTAACCAGGACGAACACCGGGGAGCTGTTTTTT

size: -
J: TRBJ1-2
V: TRBV5-4
length: 15
D: TRBD1
CDR3: CASSRQGRDSYGYTF
DNA: TGTGCCAGCAGCCGACAGGGGAGGGATAGTTATGGCTACACCTTC

size: -
J: TRBJ2-1
V: TRBV9
length: 16
D: -
CDR3: CASSGGGGKAYNEQFF
DNA: TGTGCCAGCAGCGGAGGGGGCGGGAAGGCCTACAATGAGCAGTTCTTC

size: -
J: TRBJ2-1
V: TRBV19
length: 16
D: TRBD2
CDR3: CASSPNSGSPYNEQFF
DNA: TGTGCCAGTAGCCCGAATAGCGGGAGTCCCTACAATGAGCAGTTCTTC

size: -
J: TRBJ2-7
V: TRBV30
length: 11
D: TRBD1
CDR3: CAWKTGFEQYF
DNA: TGTGCCTGGAAGACAGGGTTCGAGCAGTACTTC

size: -
J: TRBJ2-2
V: TRBV6-6
length: 15
D: TRBD1
CDR3: CASSPPDRGTGELFF
DNA: TGTGCCAGCAGCCCCCCGGACAGGGGGACCGGGGAGCTGTTTTTT

size: -
J: TRBJ1-2
V: TRBV5-1
length: 15
D: -
CDR3: CASTKTETSNYGYTF
DNA: TGCGCCAGCACAAAGACGGAGACTTCTAACTATGGCTACACCTTC

size: -
J: TRBJ2-3
V: TRBV6-5
length: 14
D: -
CDR3: CASQIGRAPDTQYF
DNA: TGTGCCAGCCAAATCGGGAGAGCCCCAGATACGCAGTATTTT

size: -
J: TRBJ1-4
V: TRBV5-1
length: 15
D: -
CDR3: CASSLNGGINEKLFF
DNA: TGCGCCAGCAGCTTGAATGGGGGGATAAATGAAAAACTGTTTTTT

size: few
J: TRBJ1-3
V: TRBV11-2
length: 18
D: -
CDR3: CASSLVGRRVRSGNTIYF
DNA: TGTGCCAGCAGCTTAGTGGGCCGAAGAGTTCGCTCTGGAAACACCATATATTTT

size: few
J: TRBJ2-4
V: TRBV24-1
length: 14
D: TRBD1
CDR3: CATSERDRGTIQYF
DNA: TGTGCCACCAGTGAGCGGGACAGGGGAACCATTCAGTACTTC

size: -
J: TRBJ2-7
V: TRBV15
length: 12
D: -
CDR3: CATSRGAYEQYF
DNA: TGTGCCACCAGCCGGGGAGCTTACGAGCAGTACTTC

size: once
J: TRBJ1-3
V: TRBV5-1
length: 16
D: -
CDR3: CASSFPPQGEGNTIYF
DNA: TGCGCCAGCAGCTTCCCCCCCCAGGGTGAAGGAAACACCATATATTTT

size: once
J: TRBJ2-2
V: TRBV3-1/TRBV3-2
length: 14
D: TRBD1
CDR3: CASNDRGSTGELFF
DNA: TGTGCCAGCAACGACAGGGGGTCCACCGGGGAGCTGTTTTTT

size: -
J: TRBJ2-2
V: TRBV7-8
length: 16
D: -
CDR3: CASSVYSYANTGELFF
DNA: TGTGCCAGCAGCGTATACAGTTACGCGAACACCGGGGAGCTGTTTTTT

size: -
J: TRBJ1-3
V: TRBV5-6
length: 16
D: -
CDR3: CASSLRARVSGNTIYF
DNA: TGTGCCAGCAGCCTACGGGCCAGGGTCTCTGGAAACACCATATATTTT

size: -
J: TRBJ1-1
V: TRBV19
length: 16
D: TRBD1
CDR3: CASSPDRGHRNTEAFF
DNA: TGTGCCAGTAGCCCGGACAGGGGACATAGGAACACTGAAGCTTTCTTT

size: once
J: TRBJ1-6
V: TRBV3-1/TRBV3-2
length: 14
D: -
CDR3: CASSQDGGNSPLHF
DNA: TGTGCCAGCAGCCAAGATGGGGGCAATTCACCCCTCCACTTT

size: few
J: TRBJ2-2
V: TRBV5-8
length: 15
D: TRBD1
CDR3: CASSLTGEGTGELFF
DNA: TGTGCCAGCAGCTTAACAGGGGAAGGCACCGGGGAGCTGTTTTTT

size: -
J: TRBJ2-2
V: TRBV27
length: 12
D: -
CDR3: CASSFNTGELFF
DNA: TGTGCCAGCAGTTTCAATACCGGGGAGCTGTTTTTT

size: -
J: TRBJ1-3
V: TRBV19
length: 16
D: -
CDR3: CATKVTEPASGNTIYF
DNA: TGTGCCACTAAAGTTACGGAGCCAGCCTCTGGAAACACCATATATTTT

size: -
J: TRBJ2-1
V: TRBV29-1
length: 16
D: -
CDR3: CSVVRSGMLRENEQFF
DNA: TGCAGCGTTGTAAGGTCAGGGATGCTCCGGGAGAATGAGCAGTTCTTC

size: once
J: TRBJ1-1
V: TRBV10-3
length: 14
D: TRBD1
CDR3: CAARGGTENTEAFF
DNA: TGTGCCGCGCGGGGGGGGACAGAGAACACTGAAGCTTTCTTT

size: few
J: TRBJ1-1
V: TRBV9
length: 13
D: -
CDR3: CASSVAVDTEAFF
DNA: TGTGCCAGCAGCGTAGCTGTTGACACTGAAGCTTTCTTT

size: -
J: TRBJ2-1
V: TRBV5-6
length: 15
D: TRBD1
CDR3: CASSFADRASNEQFF
DNA: TGTGCCAGCAGTTTTGCAGACAGGGCGAGCAATGAGCAGTTCTTC

size: -
J: TRBJ1-2
V: TRBV11-2
length: 15
D: -
CDR3: CASSFQGASPYGYTF
DNA: TGTGCCAGCAGCTTTCAGGGCGCATCGCCCTATGGCTACACCTTC

size: -
J: TRBJ1-2
V: TRBV6-5
length: 11
D: -
CDR3: CASRGGFGYTF
DNA: TGTGCCAGCAGGGGGGGTTTTGGCTACACCTTC

size: few
J: TRBJ2-7
V: TRBV7-9
length: 16
D: TRBD1
CDR3: CASSLALTGQVYEQYF
DNA: TGTGCCAGCAGCTTAGCTTTGACAGGGCAGGTATACGAGCAGTACTTC

size: once
J: TRBJ2-3
V: TRBV27
length: 16
D: -
CDR3: CASSPLIGAELLPQYF
DNA: TGTGCCAGCAGTCCCCTTATAGGTGCTGAACTACTTCCGCAGTATTTT

size: -
J: TRBJ2-1
V: TRBV5-5
length: 16
D: TRBD1
CDR3: CASSLSIRTGGAEQFF
DNA: TGTGCCAGCAGCTTGAGTATTAGGACAGGGGGTGCTGAGCAGTTCTTC